These 14 T cell receptor beta chains were sequenced from one sample in a study of T cell repertoires in cytomegalovirus infection. TCRdb re-called the reads with MiXCR, one entry per CDR3 protein. The sample includes about 770,000 distinct CDR3 sequences, 25% to 35% of them seen just once. Their target antigens are unknown. The sample here was cultured CD8+ T cells from PBMCs, taken from culture after CMV antigen stimulation. The receptors originated from a human donor in good health (CMV status not recorded). Some clones in this sample may be carry-over from other donors' samples.

The chain carries TRBV12-3 or TRBV12-4 and TRBJ1-3; D unclear. Trimming removed 0 bases at V and 0 bases at J, with 9 bases between. CDR3 size: 16 residues. CDR3: CASSLAPRVSGNTIYF. In DNA, the CDR3 is TGTGCCAGCAGTTTAGCGCCCCGGGTCTCTGGAAACACCATATATTTT.

The table lists this clonotype with many counts. The genes are TRBV12-3 or TRBV12-4 and TRBJ2-2, with 7 bases aligning to TRBD1. Trimming cost V 7 bases and J 2 bases; bases outside gene matches: 7. There are 15 residues in the CDR3. The CDR3 bases are TGTGCCAGCATTACTGGGACAGTAAACACCGGGGAGCTGTTTTTT. Translated: CASITGTVNTGELFF.

V and J are TRBV12-3 or TRBV12-4 and TRBJ1-6; tentatively, D is TRBD1 (5 bases). V dropped 7 bases and J dropped 7 bases, with 14 bases sitting between them. The CDR3 extends over 14 amino acids. The CDR3 region is CASKVTGSNSPLHF. The CDR3 DNA is TGTGCCAGCAAAGTAACAGGATCCAATTCACCCCTCCACTTT.

This chain connects TRBV6-1 to TRBJ2-7, with 13 bases lining up with TRBD2. Germline V lookup: CDR1 MNHNS, CDR2 SASEGT. The CDR3 has 17 residues. Trimming removed 6 bases from V and 0 bases from J; junction bases left unmatched: 8. The CDR3 region has the DNA TGTGCCAGCAGCGGACCGGGACTAGCGGGGAGCTCCTACGAGCAGTACTTC. This encodes CASSGPGLAGSSYEQYF.

The chain has TRBV6-2 or TRBV6-3 and TRBJ1-5; no clear D. Germline loops: CDR1 MNHEY, CDR2 SVGEGT. Trimming left V 4 bases short and J 7 bases short, with 17 bases between. This CDR3 is 15 amino acids long. DNA of the CDR3: TGTGCCAGCAGTTTCTCCTCCGAGTCAGCGCAGCCCCAGCATTTT. Protein sequence: CASSFSSESAQPQHF.

This clonotype has a count of ten or more. J is TRBJ2-6 and V is TRBV7-9; TRBD1 matches at 7 bases. Germline CDR1 reads SEHNR; CDR2 reads FQNEAQ (reference sequence). CDR3 length: 20 amino acids. Trimming removed 1 base from V and 1 base from J; junction bases left unmatched: 13. The CDR3 reads CASSLGRGQRPPSGANVLTF. As DNA, the CDR3 is TGTGCCAGCAGCTTAGGTCGGGGACAGAGGCCTCCTTCTGGGGCCAACGTCCTGACTTTC.

The chain carries TRBV7-9 and TRBJ2-3, with D perhaps TRBD2 (6 bases). CDR3 length equals 18 residues. Germline V gene sequence: CDR1 SEHNR, CDR2 FQNEAQ (reference sequence). The ends were cut back, 5 bases at V and 4 bases at J, with 25 bases in the middle. DNA of the CDR3: TGTGCCAGCAGCCCTTGGGACTCTACGGAGCCGGAGGCAGATACGCAGTATTTT. Its protein product is CASSPWDSTEPEADTQYF.

The chain couples TRBV4-1 to TRBJ2-1; TRBD1 agrees at 8 bases. This CDR3 comprises 17 residues. The ends lost 1 base at V and 6 bases at J; junction bases unmatched: 11. Per germline, CDR1 MGHRA and CDR2 YSYEKL. The DNA for the CDR3 is TGCGCCAGCAGCCAAGGGTTCGCGACAGGGGCCGTCAATGAGCAGTTCTTC. Translated: CASSQGFATGAVNEQFF.

This clonotype has only one observation. The chain has TRBV7-4 and TRBJ2-4, with D unresolved. CDR1 and CDR2 from the germline V gene are SGHVT and SQSDAQ. The V and J ends lost 6 bases and 0 bases respectively, with 9 bases between them. CDR3 length: 14 amino acids. In nucleotides, the CDR3 is TGTGCCAGCAGTACGTCCATAGCCAAAAACATTCAGTACTTC. Amino acid sequence: CASSTSIAKNIQYF.

About this clonotype: A much larger clone lies a single base off, so this may be a read error. The chain recombines TRBV7-6 with TRBJ1-6; 10 bases align to TRBD1. The V gene end was trimmed by 5 bases and the J gene end by 13 bases; junction bases not matched to a gene: 8. From germline, CDR1 is SGHVS and CDR2 FNYEAQ. This CDR3 contains 14 residues. CDR3 region: CASSLLGQGDPLHF. CDR3 bases: TGTGCCAGCAGCCTACTTGGACAGGGGGACCCCCTCCACTTT.

This clonotype was counted a few times. The V and J genes are TRBV6-5 and TRBJ1-2; D perhaps matches TRBD1 (6 bases). The CDR3 is made up of 13 amino acids. The V end lost 10 bases, the J end lost 2 bases, and 14 bases lay between the germline ends. CDR1 and CDR2 (germline): MNHEY, SVGAGI. CDR3 sequence: CATRTETNYGYTF. Written as DNA, the CDR3 is TGTGCCACTCGGACAGAAACCAACTATGGCTACACCTTC.

In this sample, this clonotype turned up a few times. V usage is TRBV5-4 and J usage is TRBJ2-5; D is unclear. From germline, CDR1 is SGHNT and CDR2 YYREEE (reference sequence). V lost 4 bases and J 8 bases, leaving 6 bases between the germline ends. The CDR3 consists of 10 residues. The CDR3 sequence: CASSPSTQYF. The CDR3 DNA reads TGTGCCAGCAGCCCCAGTACCCAGTACTTC.

This clonotype was observed a few times. The chain employs TRBV27 and TRBJ2-1; 8 nucleotides line up with TRBD2. V lost 6 bases, J lost 4 bases, and 17 bases stayed unmatched. CDR1 MNHEY and CDR2 SMNVEV come from the germline V gene (reference sequence). This CDR3 has 18 residues. The CDR3: CASSDGAGAYRGYNEQFF. CDR3 in DNA: TGTGCCAGCAGCGACGGAGCGGGGGCTTACCGGGGATACAATGAGCAGTTCTTC.

The J gene is TRBJ2-7, the V gene TRBV6-1; 9 bases match TRBD1. CDR3 size: 13 residues. V lost 6 bases to trimming and J lost 6 bases; unmatched junction nucleotides: 6. CDR1 and CDR2 (germline): MNHNS, SASEGT. The CDR3 bases are TGTGCCAGCAGATTCCGACAGGGGGGCGAGCAGTACGTC. This codes for CASRFRQGGEQYV.